The 18 T cell receptor beta chains below all came from one sample that was sequenced in a study of blood T cell repertoires in COVID-19. Profiled with immunoSEQ multiplex PCR; TCRdb holds only in-frame clones, not every one. The table records about 81,000 clones, around 91% of them present only once. Sequencing was performed on peripheral blood. These receptor sequences come from a man between 65 and 80 years old with active or convalescent COVID-19.

The V gene is TRBV10-3, the J gene TRBJ2-7; the match to TRBD1 covers 10 bases. After removal of 7 bases from V and 6 bases from J, the junction contained 9 bases not matched to a gene. CDR3 length: 14 amino acids. Germline CDR1 and CDR2: ENHRY and SYGVKD. The CDR3 region has the DNA TGTGCCATCACCTCGGGACAGGGGTTCCGCGAGCAGTACTTC. Its protein product is CAITSGQGFREQYF.

On this clone: This same CDR3 is encoded by further DNA sequences in the sample. The J gene is TRBJ2-7, the V gene TRBV29-1; perhaps TRBD1 as D (6 bases). CDR1 SQVTM and CDR2 ANQGSEA come from the germline V gene. Trimming cost V 4 bases and J 2 bases, with 9 bases left between them. This CDR3 is built from 12 residues. CDR3 sequence (DNA): TGCAGCGTTGCCCAGGGGCCCTACGAGCAGTACTTC. Amino acid sequence: CSVAQGPYEQYF.

The chain is built from TRBV15 and TRBJ2-3, with TRBD2 matching 7 bases. J gave up 1 base and V 0 bases, and 7 bases lay outside the gene matches. The CDR3 is 17 residues long. From germline, CDR1 is LNHNV and CDR2 YYDKDF (reference sequence). The CDR3 coding sequence is TGTGCCACCAGCAGAGACCTCCTAGCGGCCCGCACAGATACGCAGTATTTT. Translated, it gives CATSRDLLAARTDTQYF.

The V gene is TRBV12-3 or TRBV12-4, the J gene TRBJ1-2; D is unresolved. This CDR3 spans 12 amino acids. Trimming stripped 3 bases from V and 4 bases from J, with 6 bases between. The CDR3 here is CASSLRAYGYTF. The CDR3 nucleotides read TGTGCCAGCAGTTTGCGCGCCTATGGCTACACCTTC.

The V call is TRBV6-4, the J call TRBJ2-3; perhaps TRBD1 as D (6 bases). This CDR3 comprises 15 residues. Looked up from germline, CDR1 is MRHNA and CDR2 is SNTAGT. The V and J ends lost 5 bases and 4 bases respectively, with 16 bases between them. In DNA, the CDR3 is TGTGCCAGCAGTCACCGGGCAGGGGCCTCAGATACGCAGTATTTT. Encoded protein: CASSHRAGASDTQYF.

The chain links TRBV5-1 to TRBJ2-2; tentatively, D is TRBD1 (6 bases). CDR3 length equals 15 residues. Germline V gene data show CDR1 as SGHRS and CDR2 as YFSETQ. Trimming removed 5 bases from V and 1 base from J, with 12 bases in between. The CDR3 region has the DNA TGCGCCAGCAGTCGCGACAGGAGGAACACCGGGGAGCTGTTTTTT. Amino acid sequence: CASSRDRRNTGELFF.

The chain employs TRBV4-3 and TRBJ1-2, with a tentative D call TRBD1 (5 bases). CDR1 and CDR2 (germline): LGHNA, YSLEER. V lost 0 bases, J lost 2 bases, and 10 bases lay in between. CDR3 length: 15 residues. Here the CDR3 reads CASSQDSAGNYGYTF. Here the CDR3 DNA reads TGCGCCAGCAGCCAAGATTCGGCAGGGAACTATGGCTACACCTTC.

J is TRBJ2-1 and V is TRBV20-1; 14 positions match TRBD2. This CDR3 region has 16 residues. The germline CDR1 and CDR2 sequences are DFQATT and SNEGSKA (reference sequence). V was clipped by 3 bases and J by 5 bases; unmatched bases: 6. CDR3 sequence: CSASLWGLAGDNEQFF. The CDR3 DNA sequence: TGCAGTGCTAGTCTGTGGGGACTAGCGGGGGACAATGAGCAGTTCTTC.

The chain uses TRBV20-1 and TRBJ1-1; D uncertain. The CDR3 loop spans 11 amino acids. The V gene's germline CDR1 is DFQATT and CDR2 SNEGSKA (reference sequence). With 0 bases removed from V and 7 bases from J, the gap between germline ends came to 6 bases. CDR3 protein: CSARDRFEAFF. CDR3 DNA: TGCAGTGCTAGAGATCGGTTTGAAGCTTTCTTT.

The chain is built from TRBV9 and TRBJ1-6, with 7 bases aligning to TRBD1. Per germline, CDR1 SGDLS and CDR2 YYNGEE. With V trimmed by 4 bases and J by 4 bases, 8 bases remained unmatched. The CDR3 totals 16 residues. CDR3 loop: CASSLTNRGYNSPLHF. The CDR3 region has the DNA TGTGCCAGCAGCCTTACGAACAGGGGATATAATTCACCCCTCCACTTT. The full variable domain, with the rest looked up from reference TRBV9 and TRBJ1-6, is DSGVTQTPKHLITATGQRVTLRCSPRSGDLSVYWYQQSLDQGLQFLIQYYNGEERAKGNILERFSAQQFPDLHSELNLSSLELGDSALYFCASSLTNRGYNSPLHFGNGTRLTVT.

This clone came up a few times. This rearrangement joins TRBV7-9 to TRBJ2-1; no clear D. V lost 2 bases to trimming and J lost 3 bases, with 5 bases between them. Germline-derived CDR1 and CDR2 are SEHNR and FQNEAQ (reference sequence). There are 13 residues in the CDR3. This CDR3 is CASSLHSYNEQFF. CDR3 DNA sequence: TGTGCCAGCAGCTTACACAGCTACAATGAGCAGTTCTTC. The whole variable domain, filled in from reference TRBV7-9 and TRBJ2-1, reads DTGVSQNPRHKITKRGQNVTFRCDPISEHNRLYWYRQTLGQGPEFLTYFQNEAQLEKSRLLSDRFSAERPKGSFSTLEIQRTEQGDSAMYLCASSLHSYNEQFFGPGTRLTVL.

The chain employs TRBV14 and TRBJ1-4; no definite D call. CDR3 length equals 16 residues. The germline V gene has CDR1 SGHDN and CDR2 FVKESK. V was shortened by 3 bases and J by 6 bases, with 17 bases between the two germline ends. Here the CDR3 DNA reads TGTGCCAGCAGCCAGTTGGGCATTTCGTTTGATGAAAAACTGTTTTTT. Encoded protein: CASSQLGISFDEKLFF.

The V call is TRBV19, the J call TRBJ2-5; 8 bases line up with TRBD1. The CDR3 runs 17 residues. Germline assignment: CDR1 LNHDA and CDR2 SQIVND (reference sequence). The ends lost 6 bases at V and 4 bases at J; junction bases unmatched: 16. The CDR3, as DNA: TGTGCCAGTAGCCAGTACCCCGGGACAGGCGGGCGAGAGACCCAGTACTTC. Translated, it gives CASSQYPGTGGRETQYF.

The chain is built from TRBV4-3 and TRBJ1-3; D may be TRBD1 (6 bases). The ends were cut back, 3 bases at V and 3 bases at J, with 12 bases in the middle. Germline V lookup: CDR1 LGHNA, CDR2 YSLEER. CDR3 length: 15 residues. CDR3 protein: CASSQRADSGNTIYF. The CDR3 nucleotides read TGCGCCAGCAGCCAGCGGGCGGACAGTGGAAACACCATATATTTT.

The chain couples TRBV15 to TRBJ2-2; TRBD1 agrees at 8 bases. The CDR3 sequence is 15 residues long. Germline-derived CDR1 and CDR2 are LNHNV and YYDKDF (reference sequence). The trim removed 5 bases at V and 3 bases at J, leaving 5 bases unmatched. CDR3 sequence reads: CATSSRQGYTGELFF. The CDR3 nucleotides are TGTGCCACCAGCTCCAGACAGGGGTACACCGGGGAGCTGTTTTTT.

The rearrangement uses TRBV3-1 (or the pseudogene TRBV3-2) and TRBJ1-2, with 8 bases lining up with TRBD1. Germline V CDR1 and CDR2: LGHDT, YNNKEL (reference sequence). This CDR3 is 15 amino acids long. Losses at the gene ends were 0 bases for V and 5 bases for J; bases not matched to a gene: 5. In DNA, the CDR3 is TGTGCCAGCAGCCAAGAAGAGACAGGGGCATATGGCTACACCTTC. This gives the protein CASSQEETGAYGYTF.

The gene calls are TRBV9 and TRBJ1-1, with TRBD1 matching 8 bases. This CDR3 has 15 amino acids. Unmatched junction bases numbered 8, after V lost 2 bases and J lost 5 bases. CDR1 is SGDLS and CDR2 is YYNGEE in the germline V gene. DNA of the CDR3: TGTGCCAGCAGCGTTACCGCAGGGGGCGTTACTGAAGCTTTCTTT. It codes for CASSVTAGGVTEAFF.

The chain couples TRBV3-1 (or the pseudogene TRBV3-2) to TRBJ1-1; TRBD1 might be the D (5 bases). Trimming stripped 1 base from V and 6 bases from J, with 15 bases between. In germline, CDR1 is LGHDT, CDR2 YNNKEL (reference sequence). The CDR3 is 15 residues long. As DNA, the CDR3 is TGTGCCAGCAGCCAAGTTGGAGGGCGGGACGCTGAAGCTTTCTTT. Translation gives CASSQVGGRDAEAFF.